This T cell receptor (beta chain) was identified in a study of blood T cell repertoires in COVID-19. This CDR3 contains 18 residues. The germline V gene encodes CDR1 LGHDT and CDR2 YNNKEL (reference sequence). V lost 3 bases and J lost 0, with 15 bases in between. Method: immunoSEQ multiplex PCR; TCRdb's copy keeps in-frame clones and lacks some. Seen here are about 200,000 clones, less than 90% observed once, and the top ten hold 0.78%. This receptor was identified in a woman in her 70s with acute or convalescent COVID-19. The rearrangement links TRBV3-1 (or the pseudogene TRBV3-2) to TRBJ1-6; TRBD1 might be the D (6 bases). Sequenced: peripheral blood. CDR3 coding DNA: TGTGCCAGCAGCCAGGGGGCGTCAACGAGCTCCTATAATTCACCCCTCCACTTT. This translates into CASSQGASTSSYNSPLHF.